These T cell receptor beta chains were read from a single sample in a study of T cell responses to AZD1222 COVID-19 vaccine. Only in-frame clones appear in the TCRdb table, and some are missing; sequencing was by immunoSEQ multiplex PCR. Of 60,000 to 100,000 clones detected, roughly nine tenths appear once; the ten largest clones hold roughly 6.8%. The sample here was peripheral blood, taken on day 0 of MenACWY control vaccination. These receptors came from an adult in good health. The CDR3 runs from the conserved cysteine through the conserved F or W. D genes are given only for firm matches. The size of a clone is reported for some rows only, either as once, few or many, or as a class for expanded clones.

clone size: -; J gene: TRBJ2-1; D gene: -; V gene: TRBV7-2; CDR3 DNA: TGTGCCAGCAGCTTTAGCGGATACAATGAGCAGTTCTTC; CDR3 protein: CASSFSGYNEQFF
clone size: once; J gene: TRBJ2-2; D gene: -; V gene: TRBV19; CDR3 DNA: TGTGCCAGTAGTATAGTGGCCTGGTTCGGGGAGCTGTTTTTT; CDR3 protein: CASSIVAWFGELFF
clone size: -; J gene: TRBJ2-2; D gene: TRBD1; V gene: TRBV7-2; CDR3 DNA: TGTGCCAGCAGCCCGAGGACAGGGGGCGGCACCGGGGAGCTGTTTTTT; CDR3 protein: CASSPRTGGGTGELFF
clone size: few; J gene: TRBJ2-7; D gene: TRBD2; V gene: TRBV5-1; CDR3 DNA: TGCGCCAGCAGTCCGGGTACACTAGCGGGACCCTACGAGCAGTACTTC; CDR3 protein: CASSPGTLAGPYEQYF
clone size: once; J gene: TRBJ1-5; D gene: TRBD1; V gene: TRBV28; CDR3 DNA: TGTGCCAGCAGTTTGGGGACAGGGGGCCTCGTCGGCAATCAGCCCCAGCATTTT; CDR3 protein: CASSLGTGGLVGNQPQHF
clone size: -; J gene: TRBJ1-5; D gene: TRBD1; V gene: TRBV2; CDR3 DNA: TGTGCCAGCAGTGAAGCTGGACAGGGATGGGGTCAGCCCCAGCATTTT; CDR3 protein: CASSEAGQGWGQPQHF
clone size: -; J gene: TRBJ1-3; D gene: -; V gene: TRBV19; CDR3 DNA: TGTGCCAGTAGTCCGGACTTTCTCTCTGGAAACACCATATATTTT; CDR3 protein: CASSPDFLSGNTIYF
clone size: once; J gene: TRBJ2-7; D gene: -; V gene: TRBV12-3/TRBV12-4; CDR3 DNA: TGTGCCAGCAGTCTATACTACGAGCAGTACTTC; CDR3 protein: CASSLYYEQYF
clone size: -; J gene: TRBJ1-6; D gene: TRBD1; V gene: TRBV9; CDR3 DNA: TGTGCCAGCAGCGTAGAAGGGACAGGGATGTCACCCCTCCACTTT; CDR3 protein: CASSVEGTGMSPLHF
clone size: -; J gene: TRBJ1-5; D gene: -; V gene: TRBV19; CDR3 DNA: TGTGCCAGTACCATCGGATACGACAATCAGCCCCAGCATTTT; CDR3 protein: CASTIGYDNQPQHF
clone size: -; J gene: TRBJ1-1; D gene: -; V gene: TRBV5-1; CDR3 DNA: TGCGCCAGCAGCCTTTCGGGACAGAACACTGAAGCTTTCTTT; CDR3 protein: CASSLSGQNTEAFF
clone size: once; J gene: TRBJ2-7; D gene: -; V gene: TRBV6-5; CDR3 DNA: TGTGCCAGCAGTTATAACCGGGACGGCGAGCAGTACTTC; CDR3 protein: CASSYNRDGEQYF
clone size: -; J gene: TRBJ2-7; D gene: -; V gene: TRBV11-2; CDR3 DNA: TGTGCCAGCAGCTTAGCTGGCGGGTCAGGGGGGTATTACGAGCAGTACTTC; CDR3 protein: CASSLAGGSGGYYEQYF
clone size: -; J gene: TRBJ2-2; D gene: -; V gene: TRBV18; CDR3 DNA: TGTGCCAGCTCACCACAAGCCGCAGGGTACACCGGGGAGCTGTTTTTT; CDR3 protein: CASSPQAAGYTGELFF
clone size: -; J gene: TRBJ1-1; D gene: TRBD1; V gene: TRBV29-1; CDR3 DNA: TGCAGCGTTGACGACAGGGTTACTGAAGCTTTCTTT; CDR3 protein: CSVDDRVTEAFF
clone size: -; J gene: TRBJ2-1; D gene: TRBD1; V gene: TRBV6-2/TRBV6-3; CDR3 DNA: TGTGCCAGCAGCCCGGGACAGAGCTCCTACAATGAGCAGTTCTTC; CDR3 protein: CASSPGQSSYNEQFF
clone size: -; J gene: TRBJ2-5; D gene: -; V gene: TRBV7-6; CDR3 DNA: TGTGCCAGCAGCTTAGGTGTCCTCCAAGAGACCCAGTACTTC; CDR3 protein: CASSLGVLQETQYF
clone size: -; J gene: TRBJ1-5; D gene: TRBD1; V gene: TRBV5-1; CDR3 DNA: TGCGCCAGCACGACAGGGGGCAATCAGCCCCAGCATTTT; CDR3 protein: CASTTGGNQPQHF
clone size: once; J gene: TRBJ2-7; D gene: -; V gene: TRBV12-5; CDR3 DNA: TGTGCTAGTGGTTTAAACGCCGGGTACGAGCAGTACTTC; CDR3 protein: CASGLNAGYEQYF
clone size: -; J gene: TRBJ2-2; D gene: -; V gene: TRBV3-1/TRBV3-2; CDR3 DNA: TGTGCCAGCAGCCAAGGAGACGGCCTAACGAACACCGGGGAGCTGTTTTTT; CDR3 protein: CASSQGDGLTNTGELFF
clone size: few; J gene: TRBJ2-5; D gene: -; V gene: TRBV5-1; CDR3 DNA: TGCGCCAGCAGCTTTAAGGGCCGCGGCCAAGAGACCCAGTACTTC; CDR3 protein: CASSFKGRGQETQYF
clone size: -; J gene: TRBJ2-7; D gene: TRBD2; V gene: TRBV10-2; CDR3 DNA: TGCGCCAGCAGCGACGGGGACTACATCGAGCAGTACTTC; CDR3 protein: CASSDGDYIEQYF
clone size: -; J gene: TRBJ1-1; D gene: -; V gene: TRBV3-1/TRBV3-2; CDR3 DNA: TGTGCCAGCAGCCCGTTTGCTTGGACAGTAGAAGCTTTCTTT; CDR3 protein: CASSPFAWTVEAFF
clone size: -; J gene: TRBJ2-3; D gene: -; V gene: TRBV5-1; CDR3 DNA: TGCGCCAGCAGCTTGAGCCAGGTAACAGATACGCAGTATTTT; CDR3 protein: CASSLSQVTDTQYF
clone size: -; J gene: TRBJ1-5; D gene: TRBD1; V gene: TRBV19; CDR3 DNA: TGTGCCAGTAGTATAGACGCAACGACAGGGTTGGGCAATCAGCCCCAGCATTTT; CDR3 protein: CASSIDATTGLGNQPQHF
clone size: -; J gene: TRBJ1-4; D gene: TRBD1; V gene: TRBV6-5; CDR3 DNA: TGTGCCAGCAGGTACCCACAGGGGGCAACTAATGAAAAACTGTTTTTT; CDR3 protein: CASRYPQGATNEKLFF
clone size: -; J gene: TRBJ2-2; D gene: TRBD2; V gene: TRBV19; CDR3 DNA: TGTGCCAGTAGAGTCTCTAGCGGGAGGGGTACCGGGGAGCTGTTTTTT; CDR3 protein: CASRVSSGRGTGELFF
clone size: -; J gene: TRBJ1-4; D gene: -; V gene: TRBV24-1; CDR3 DNA: TGTGCCACCAGTGGGGGACTTGGTCAGGGAATGACTAATGAAAAACTGTTTTTT; CDR3 protein: CATSGGLGQGMTNEKLFF
clone size: -; J gene: TRBJ1-5; D gene: -; V gene: TRBV30; CDR3 DNA: TGTGCCTGTCGGGGGGACGGCAATCAGCCCCAGCATTTT; CDR3 protein: CACRGDGNQPQHF
clone size: -; J gene: TRBJ2-3; D gene: TRBD1; V gene: TRBV10-1; CDR3 DNA: TGCGCCAGCAGTGGAGGACAGGGGACAGATACGCAGTATTTT; CDR3 protein: CASSGGQGTDTQYF
clone size: once; J gene: TRBJ2-1; D gene: -; V gene: TRBV4-3; CDR3 DNA: TGCGCCAGCAGCCAAGGGATAGTTTACAATGAGCAGTTCTTC; CDR3 protein: CASSQGIVYNEQFF
clone size: few; J gene: TRBJ2-3; D gene: TRBD2; V gene: TRBV11-3; CDR3 DNA: TGTGCCAGCAGCTTAGGGGCGGGAGGGCCAGATACGCAGTATTTT; CDR3 protein: CASSLGAGGPDTQYF
clone size: -; J gene: TRBJ1-2; D gene: -; V gene: TRBV6-5; CDR3 DNA: TGTGCCAGCAGGTACGGGGGTGGCTATGGCTACACCTTC; CDR3 protein: CASRYGGGYGYTF
clone size: -; J gene: TRBJ1-1; D gene: -; V gene: TRBV7-9; CDR3 DNA: TGTGCCAGCAGCGTGACTGCGAACACTGAAGCTTTCTTT; CDR3 protein: CASSVTANTEAFF
clone size: -; J gene: TRBJ1-6; D gene: -; V gene: TRBV7-8; CDR3 DNA: TGTGCCAGCAGCATGATACAGGATTCACCCCTCCACTTT; CDR3 protein: CASSMIQDSPLHF
clone size: once; J gene: TRBJ2-1; D gene: -; V gene: TRBV7-3; CDR3 DNA: TGTGCCAGCAGCCCATACCCGGGTAGCTCCTACAATGAGCAGTTCTTC; CDR3 protein: CASSPYPGSSYNEQFF
clone size: -; J gene: TRBJ2-1; D gene: -; V gene: TRBV7-8; CDR3 DNA: TGTGCCAGCAGCCCTGGTGGGGCACTGGGAAGGGATGAGCAGTTCTTC; CDR3 protein: CASSPGGALGRDEQFF
clone size: -; J gene: TRBJ1-3; D gene: -; V gene: TRBV6-2/TRBV6-3; CDR3 DNA: TGTGCCAGCAGTTACTCGAAGGGTTCTGGAAACACCATATATTTT; CDR3 protein: CASSYSKGSGNTIYF
clone size: -; J gene: TRBJ2-3; D gene: TRBD2; V gene: TRBV7-2; CDR3 DNA: TGTGCCAGCAGCTTTTTAGCGGGAGGGGGAGGGCAGTATTTT; CDR3 protein: CASSFLAGGGGQYF